These 22 T cell receptor beta chains were sequenced from one sample in a study of CD8+ T cells in alopecia areata. Extraction of RNA preceded its reverse transcription into cDNA, which served as the sequencing template. Data came from immunoSEQ multiplex PCR; TCRdb stores just in-frame clones and leaves some out. The sample includes over 85,000 clones, about 58% of them seen just once. The treatment here: oral pan-JAK inhibitor, 5-10 mg twice daily. Sequenced material: CD8+ T cells sorted from blood, taken at week 4, from a patient treated with tofacitinib. Receptor source: a human donor with alopecia areata.

This rearrangement joins TRBV4-1 to TRBJ2-1, with TRBD2 identical over 8 bases. The CDR3 totals 19 residues. J gave up 2 bases and V 4 bases, and 16 bases lay outside the gene matches. Per the germline V gene, CDR1 is MGHRA and CDR2 is YSYEKL. This CDR3 is CASSRANLPSGGAYNEQFF. The CDR3 DNA is TGCGCCAGCAGCCGCGCAAACTTACCAAGCGGGGGCGCCTACAATGAGCAGTTCTTC.

This chain links TRBV4-1 with TRBJ2-1; D assignment may be TRBD1 or TRBD2 (7 bases each). This CDR3 region has 15 residues. V lost 4 bases to trimming and J lost 8 bases, with 18 bases between them. Germline V gene sequence: CDR1 MGHRA, CDR2 YSYEKL. DNA for the CDR3: TGCGCCAGCAGCCCCCAGGGGGAGGGTGGGGATGAGCAGTTCTTC. It specifies CASSPQGEGGDEQFF.

V and J are TRBV4-3 and TRBJ1-1, with unresolved D. Germline-derived CDR1 and CDR2 are LGHNA and YSLEER. V shed 4 bases and J shed 0 bases, with 12 bases lying between them. This CDR3 contains 15 residues. This CDR3 is CASSPGRGMNTEAFF. DNA of the CDR3: TGCGCCAGCAGCCCAGGCCGAGGGATGAACACTGAAGCTTTCTTT.

The chain is built from TRBV13 and TRBJ2-5; D is uncertain. The CDR3 has 13 residues. Per germline, CDR1 PRHDT and CDR2 FYEKMQ (reference sequence). The V end lost 2 bases, the J end lost 0 bases, and 4 bases lay between the germline ends. Written as DNA, the CDR3 is TGTGCCAGCAGCTTATTTTACCAAGAGACCCAGTACTTC. Protein: CASSLFYQETQYF.

This chain joins TRBV29-1 and TRBJ1-1; D may be TRBD1 (6 bases). Trimming pared 3 bases from V and 3 bases from J, leaving 14 bases between. Germline V lookup: CDR1 SQVTM, CDR2 ANQGSEA. This CDR3 contains 14 residues. Here the CDR3 DNA reads TGCAGCGTTGATCCCGGGGGCAGGGACACTGAAGCTTTCTTT. It specifies CSVDPGGRDTEAFF.

The rearrangement uses TRBV6-5 and TRBJ2-1; D is ambiguous. The CDR3 extends over 15 amino acids. Germline loops: CDR1 MNHEY, CDR2 SVGAGI. The germline V and J ends were trimmed by 8 bases and 0 bases, with 14 bases remaining between them. The CDR3 DNA sequence: TGTGCCAGCGGCCTAGGACCGAGCTCCTACAATGAGCAGTTCTTC. It specifies CASGLGPSSYNEQFF.

J is TRBJ2-6 and V is TRBV7-9, with D possibly TRBD1 on 5 matching bases. Germline values: CDR1 SEHNR, CDR2 FQNEAQ (reference sequence). Trimming took off 2 bases at V and 1 base at J, with 9 bases between the two ends. The CDR3 covers 16 residues. CDR3 in amino acids: CASSLPQGSGANVLTF. In nucleotides, the CDR3 is TGTGCCAGCAGCTTACCCCAGGGTTCTGGGGCCAACGTCCTGACTTTC.

The V call is TRBV25-1, the J call TRBJ2-6; D unclear. The CDR3 consists of 15 residues. Germline V gives CDR1 MGHDK, CDR2 SYGVNS. V lost 3 bases and J lost 1, with 7 bases in between. The chain's CDR3 is CASSEVGSGANVLTF. The CDR3 DNA reads as TGTGCCAGCAGTGAGGTAGGGTCTGGGGCCAACGTCCTGACTTTC. The whole variable domain, remainder taken from reference TRBV25-1 and TRBJ2-6, is EADIYQTPRYLVIGTGKKITLECSQTMGHDKMYWYQQDPGMELHLIHYSYGVNSTEKGDLSSESTVSRIRTEHFPLTLESARPSHTSQYLCASSEVGSGANVLTFGAGSRLTVL.

This rearrangement joins TRBV29-1 to TRBJ2-1; a possible D gene is TRBD2 (6 bases). V lost 4 bases and J 3 bases, leaving 10 bases between the germline ends. Germline V gives CDR1 SQVTM, CDR2 ANQGSEA. The CDR3 spans 13 residues. Here the CDR3 reads CSVGGERYNEQFF. CDR3 DNA: TGCAGCGTTGGGGGGGAGCGCTACAATGAGCAGTTCTTC.

This rearrangement joins TRBV9 to TRBJ2-5; D unresolved. Trimming shortened V by 0 bases and J by 5 bases, and 11 bases separated the two germline ends. CDR3 size: 14 residues. Germline-derived CDR1 and CDR2 are SGDLS and YYNGEE. The CDR3, as DNA: TGTGCCAGCAGCGTAGGGTTTGGTCGGGAGACCCAGTACTTC. Amino acid sequence: CASSVGFGRETQYF.

The chain has TRBV5-6 and TRBJ2-5; D ambiguous. The CDR3 consists of 16 residues. The V gene lost 4 bases and the J gene lost 2 bases, with 18 bases spanning the gap. Germline V CDR1 and CDR2: SGHDT, YYEEEE. CDR3: CASSHRLVSPQETQYF. In DNA form, the CDR3 reads TGTGCCAGCAGCCACCGACTCGTTAGTCCGCAAGAGACCCAGTACTTC.

This clone was seen just once. V usage is TRBV15 and J usage is TRBJ2-5, with D maybe TRBD2 (5 bases). The CDR3 has 15 residues. V shed 1 base and J shed 5 bases, with 14 bases lying between them. CDR1 LNHNV and CDR2 YYDKDF come from the germline V gene (reference sequence). Here the CDR3 reads CATSRVLDSWETQYF. Here the CDR3 DNA reads TGTGCCACCAGCAGAGTTTTGGACTCCTGGGAGACCCAGTACTTC.

V gene TRBV7-6 combines with J gene TRBJ2-1; 9 positions match TRBD2. Germline V lookup: CDR1 SGHVS, CDR2 FNYEAQ. The trim removed 5 bases at V and 4 bases at J, leaving 9 bases unmatched. The CDR3 is made up of 16 amino acids. CDR3 region: CASSIVAGDEYNEQFF. In nucleotides, the CDR3 is TGTGCCAGCAGCATAGTAGCGGGAGACGAATACAATGAGCAGTTCTTC.

This clone has just a few counts. CDR3 DNA: TGTGCCTGGAGCACCGGGAACACCGGGGAGCTGTTTTTT. It translates to CAWSTGNTGELFF. The genes are TRBV30 and TRBJ2-2; no reliable D call. Trimming took 3 bases from V and 1 from J, leaving 6 bases between them. The CDR3 has 13 residues. Germline V gene sequence: CDR1 GTSNPN, CDR2 SVGIG (reference sequence).

The chain is built from TRBV9 and TRBJ1-5, with D possibly TRBD1 on 5 matching bases. CDR1 is SGDLS and CDR2 is YYNGEE in the germline V gene. Trimming removed 3 bases at V and 2 bases at J, with 9 bases between. CDR3 length equals 14 residues. The CDR3 DNA is TGTGCCAGCAGCGACGGGGACGGCAATCAGCCCCAGCATTTT. As protein: CASSDGDGNQPQHF.

The chain joins TRBV29-1 to TRBJ2-5; D may correspond to TRBD1 or TRBD2 (6 bases each). Trimming removed 3 bases at V and 1 base at J, with 15 bases between. The CDR3 loop spans 15 amino acids. The V gene's germline CDR1 is SQVTM and CDR2 ANQGSEA. This CDR3 reads CSVDRSGAGQETQYF. Here the CDR3 DNA reads TGCAGCGTTGATCGCTCGGGGGCGGGCCAAGAGACCCAGTACTTC.

The chain is built from TRBV15 and TRBJ2-3; 7 nucleotides align to TRBD1. The ends lost 3 bases at V and 0 bases at J; junction bases unmatched: 3. Looked up from germline, CDR1 is LNHNV and CDR2 is YYDKDF (reference sequence). The CDR3 consists of 15 residues. As DNA, the CDR3 is TGTGCCACCAGCAGGGGACAGTTTAGCACAGATACGCAGTATTTT. This translates into CATSRGQFSTDTQYF.

The genes are TRBV29-1 and TRBJ2-3, with D possibly being TRBD1 or TRBD2 (5 bases each). Germline V gene lookup returns CDR1 SQVTM and CDR2 ANQGSEA. V shed 7 bases and J shed 2 bases, with 25 bases lying between them. This CDR3 is built from 17 residues. The CDR3 is CSARTLKGDRPTDTQYF. CDR3 in DNA: TGCAGCGCCCGCACTTTGAAGGGAGACAGACCCACAGATACGCAGTATTTT.

V usage is TRBV4-3 and J usage is TRBJ2-3; D call uncertain. Trimming removed 0 bases from V and 2 bases from J, with 15 bases in between. This CDR3 comprises 17 residues. Germline V gene lookup returns CDR1 LGHNA and CDR2 YSLEER. CDR3 sequence (DNA): TGCGCCAGCAGCCAAGATCTGGAGATTTTGCCCACAGATACGCAGTATTTT. This translates into CASSQDLEILPTDTQYF.

This clone came up a few times. V is TRBV27 and J is TRBJ1-5; 10 nucleotides agree with TRBD1. J lost 6 bases, V lost 6 bases, and 5 bases had no gene match. This CDR3 region has 14 residues. Germline V gene sequence: CDR1 MNHEY, CDR2 SMNVEV (reference sequence). CDR3 protein: CASRQTGGRQPQHF. CDR3 DNA: TGTGCCAGCAGGCAGACAGGGGGCCGTCAGCCCCAGCATTTT.

There are a few counts of this clone. The chain has TRBV5-6 and TRBJ2-7; D might be TRBD1 (5 bases). Germline CDR1 SGHDT, CDR2 YYEEEE. The V gene lost 4 bases and the J gene lost 6 bases, with 8 bases spanning the gap. The CDR3 contains 11 residues. The CDR3 sequence is CASSVDSEQYF. The DNA for the CDR3 is TGTGCCAGCAGCGTAGACAGCGAGCAGTACTTC. Full variable domain (rest looked up from reference TRBV5-6 and TRBJ2-7): DAGVTQSPTHLIKTRGQQVTLRCSPKSGHDTVSWYQQALGQGPQFIFQYYEEEERQRGNFPDRFSGHQFPNYSSELNVNALLLGDSALYLCASSVDSEQYFGPGTRLTVT.

This clone was counted between two and nine times. The chain is built from TRBV5-1 and TRBJ1-1, with D perhaps matching TRBD1 (6 bases). This CDR3 is 12 amino acids long. Germline-derived CDR1 and CDR2 are SGHRS and YFSETQ. Deletions cut 7 bases from V and 7 bases from J, with 14 bases between. The CDR3 here is CASSLKGGEAFF. The CDR3 DNA reads TGCGCCAGCTCCCTCAAAGGGGGTGAAGCTTTCTTT.